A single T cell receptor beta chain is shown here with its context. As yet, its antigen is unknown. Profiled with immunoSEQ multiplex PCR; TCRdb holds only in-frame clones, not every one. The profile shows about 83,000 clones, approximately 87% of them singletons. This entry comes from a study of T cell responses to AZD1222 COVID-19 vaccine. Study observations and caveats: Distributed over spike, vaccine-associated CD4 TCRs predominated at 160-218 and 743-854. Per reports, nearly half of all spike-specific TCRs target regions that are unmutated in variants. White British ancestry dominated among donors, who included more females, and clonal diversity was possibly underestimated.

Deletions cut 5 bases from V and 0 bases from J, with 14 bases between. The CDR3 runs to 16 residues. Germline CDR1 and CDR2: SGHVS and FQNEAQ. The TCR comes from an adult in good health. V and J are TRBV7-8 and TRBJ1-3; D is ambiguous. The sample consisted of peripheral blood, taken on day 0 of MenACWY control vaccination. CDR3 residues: CASSNRPGSSGNTIYF. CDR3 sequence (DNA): TGTGCCAGCAGCAACCGCCCCGGGAGCTCTGGAAACACCATATATTTT.